This T cell receptor beta chain was captured by sequencing in a study of T cell responses to AZD1222 COVID-19 vaccine. This clone was seen more than once but under ten times. What it recognizes is unknown. With 4 bases removed from V and 2 bases from J, the gap between germline ends came to 3 bases. Germline V CDR1 and CDR2: LNHDA, SQIVND (reference sequence). CDR3 length: 11 residues. Sequencing was performed with immunoSEQ multiplex PCR; in TCRdb, only in-frame clones are kept and a portion is missing. The sample includes 100,000 to 150,000 clones, about nine tenths of them seen just once. Study-wide points: The study found vaccine-associated CD4 TCRs spanning spike, dominant at 160-218 and 743-854. Baseline seropositives among AZD1222 recipients totaled only five to seven. It should be noted that donors were predominantly white British and more often female, and clonal diversity was possibly underestimated. Nearly half of spike-specific TCRs reportedly target unmutated variant regions.

The V and J genes are TRBV19 and TRBJ2-7, with D uncertain. The specimen was peripheral blood, collected on day 0 of AZD1222 vaccination. The sequence was collected from an adult in good health. For the CDR3, the DNA is TGTGCCAGTAGTAACACCTACGAGCAGTACTTC. Translated: CASSNTYEQYF.